This passage covers 10 T cell receptor beta chains from one sample sequenced in a study of siplizumab effects on memory and regulatory T cells (dated by TCRdb to between 2018 and 2020). Preparation of the library involved the immunoSEQ multiplex PCR assay. TCRdb took this table from immuneACCESS and kept in-frame rearrangements with V and J called. Such tables lack part of the clones; where checked against another copy, unresolved V genes explain under half of the gap, and the rest is unexplained. This sample comprises roughly 120,000 clones, approximately 94% of them detected only once. The leading ten clones occupy about 1.8% of the sample. The sequenced sample consisted of non-Treg CD4+ T cells sorted from blood. The sample's cell subset or site, from its label and the paper: FACS-sorted unstimulated CD4+ non-regulatory T cells. All receptors derive from a human donor in good health.

This CDR3 is CASSYSRQGANYGYTF. The DNA of the CDR3 is TGTGCCAGCAGTTACTCGAGGCAGGGCGCTAACTATGGCTACACCTTC. The V and J genes are TRBV6-5 and TRBJ1-2, with D perhaps TRBD1 (5 bases). Trimming removed 0 bases from V and 0 bases from J, with 11 bases in between. Per the germline V gene, CDR1 is MNHEY and CDR2 is SVGAGI. The CDR3 loop spans 16 amino acids.

This chain links TRBV19 with TRBJ2-5, with D perhaps given as TRBD1 or TRBD2 (5 bases each). Trimming removed 3 bases from V and 6 bases from J, with 14 bases in between. CDR3 size: 14 residues. Germline V gene sequence: CDR1 LNHDA, CDR2 SQIVND (reference sequence). The CDR3 bases are TGTGCCAGTAGTATCGAAGAGGGGTCGAAGACCCAGTACTTC. Translation: CASSIEEGSKTQYF.

The chain joins TRBV7-9 to TRBJ1-6; 9 bases map to TRBD1. This CDR3 contains 15 residues. The trim removed 5 bases at V and 6 bases at J, leaving 5 bases unmatched. Germline values: CDR1 SEHNR, CDR2 FQNEAQ (reference sequence). DNA of the CDR3: TGTGCCAGCAGCCCGGGACAGGGAGTTAATTCACCCCTCCACTTT. Its protein is CASSPGQGVNSPLHF.

The rearrangement uses TRBV7-9 and TRBJ2-7; TRBD2 matches 14 bases. In germline, CDR1 is SEHNR, CDR2 FQNEAQ (reference sequence). J gave up 6 bases and V 4 bases, and 8 bases lay outside the gene matches. This CDR3 region has 16 residues. The CDR3 DNA follows: TGTGCCAGCAGCTCTGGGACTAGCGGGAGAACAGGCGAGCAGTACTTC. Translation gives CASSSGTSGRTGEQYF.

CDR3 nucleotides: TGTGCCAGCAGTTACACCCGGGACGGATGGTGGTACGAGCAGTACTTC. It specifies CASSYTRDGWWYEQYF. This chain uses TRBV6-5 with TRBJ2-7; D assignment may be TRBD1 or TRBD2 (5 bases each). The CDR3 covers 16 residues. CDR1 MNHEY and CDR2 SVGAGI come from the germline V gene. Trimming removed 2 bases at V and 4 bases at J, with 18 bases between.

The CDR3 here is CASSLEKGTGGSYNEQFF. CDR3 sequence (DNA): TGTGCCAGCAGCTTAGAAAAGGGGACAGGGGGCAGCTACAATGAGCAGTTCTTC. The chain uses TRBV7-9 and TRBJ2-1, with 12 bases identical to TRBD1. The CDR3 length is 18 residues. With 1 base clipped from V and 3 bases from J, the junction kept 7 bases outside the gene matches. Germline-derived CDR1 and CDR2 are SEHNR and FQNEAQ (reference sequence).

This chain joins TRBV29-1 and TRBJ2-1; possible D gene TRBD1, 5 bases. This CDR3 comprises 13 residues. The germline V gene has CDR1 SQVTM and CDR2 ANQGSEA. The V gene lost 4 bases and the J gene lost 4 bases, with 11 bases spanning the gap. Written as DNA, the CDR3 is TGCAGCGTTGGCAGGGCTAGGTACAATGAGCAGTTCTTC. Encoded protein: CSVGRARYNEQFF.

The chain recombines TRBV11-2 with TRBJ1-1; D not certain. The germline CDR1 and CDR2 sequences are SGHAT and FQNNGV. This CDR3 has 13 amino acids. V lost 5 bases and J lost 5, with 12 bases in between. The CDR3 loop reads CASSPARKTEAFF. CDR3 DNA: TGTGCCAGCAGCCCCGCCAGGAAGACTGAAGCTTTCTTT.

The rearrangement joins TRBV5-6 to TRBJ2-2; perhaps TRBD2 as D (6 bases). The CDR3 contains 17 residues. Germline V CDR1 and CDR2: SGHDT, YYEEEE. V lost 2 bases to trimming and J lost 7 bases, with 21 bases between them. CDR3 nucleotides: TGTGCCAGCAGCTTCATGACTAGTTTCTCGGGGCACGGGGAGCTGTTTTTT. It yields the protein CASSFMTSFSGHGELFF.

The chain joins TRBV15 to TRBJ2-2; 9 bases are a match to TRBD1. CDR1 LNHNV and CDR2 YYDKDF come from the germline V gene (reference sequence). Trimming removed 5 bases from V and 4 bases from J; junction bases left unmatched: 5. The CDR3 spans 15 residues. This CDR3 is CATSLDRGPTGELFF. Written as DNA, the CDR3 is TGTGCCACCAGCCTGGACAGGGGACCCACCGGGGAGCTGTTTTTT.